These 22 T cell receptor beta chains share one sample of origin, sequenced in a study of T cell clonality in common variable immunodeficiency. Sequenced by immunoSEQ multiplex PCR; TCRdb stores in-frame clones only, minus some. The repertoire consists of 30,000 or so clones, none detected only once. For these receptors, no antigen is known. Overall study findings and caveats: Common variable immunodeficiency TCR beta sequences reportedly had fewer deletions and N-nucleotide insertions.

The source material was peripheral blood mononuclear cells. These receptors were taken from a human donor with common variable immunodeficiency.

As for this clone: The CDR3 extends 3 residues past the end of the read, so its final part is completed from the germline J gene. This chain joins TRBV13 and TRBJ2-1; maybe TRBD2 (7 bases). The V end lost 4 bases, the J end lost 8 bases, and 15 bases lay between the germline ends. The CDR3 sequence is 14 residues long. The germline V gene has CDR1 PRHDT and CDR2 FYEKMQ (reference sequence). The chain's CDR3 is CASSSRGGGDEQFF. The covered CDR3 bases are TGTGCCAGCAGCTCCCGCGGCGGGGGCGATGAG.

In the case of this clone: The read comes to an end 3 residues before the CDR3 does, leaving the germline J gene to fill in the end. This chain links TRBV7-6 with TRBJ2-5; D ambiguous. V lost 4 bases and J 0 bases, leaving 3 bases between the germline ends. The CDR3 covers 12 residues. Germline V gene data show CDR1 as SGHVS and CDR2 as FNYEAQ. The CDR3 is CASSSYQETQYF. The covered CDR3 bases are TGTGCCAGCAGCTCGTACCAAGAGACC. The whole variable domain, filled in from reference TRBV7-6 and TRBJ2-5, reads GAGVSQSPRYKVTKRGQDVALRCDPISGHVSLYWYRQALGQGPEFLTYFNYEAQQDKSGLPNDRFSAERPEGSISTLTIQRTEQRDSAMYRCASSSYQETQYFGPGTRLLVL.

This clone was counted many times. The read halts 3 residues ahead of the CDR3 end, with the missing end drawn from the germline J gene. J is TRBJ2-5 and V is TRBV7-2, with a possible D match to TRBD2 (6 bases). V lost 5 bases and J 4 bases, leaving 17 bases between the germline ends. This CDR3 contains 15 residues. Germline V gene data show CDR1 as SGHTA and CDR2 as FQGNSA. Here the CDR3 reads CASSPLGGPAETQYF. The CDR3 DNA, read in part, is TGTGCCAGCAGCCCCCTGGGGGGACCGGCAGAGACC.

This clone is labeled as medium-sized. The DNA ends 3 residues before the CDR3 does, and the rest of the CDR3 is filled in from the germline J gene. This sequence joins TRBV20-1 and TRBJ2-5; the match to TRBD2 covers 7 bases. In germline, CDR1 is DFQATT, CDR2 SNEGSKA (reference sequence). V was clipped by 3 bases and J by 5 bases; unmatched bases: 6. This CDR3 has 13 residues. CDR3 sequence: CSASLLAAETQYF. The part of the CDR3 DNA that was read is TGCAGTGCTAGTCTTCTAGCGGCGGAGACC.

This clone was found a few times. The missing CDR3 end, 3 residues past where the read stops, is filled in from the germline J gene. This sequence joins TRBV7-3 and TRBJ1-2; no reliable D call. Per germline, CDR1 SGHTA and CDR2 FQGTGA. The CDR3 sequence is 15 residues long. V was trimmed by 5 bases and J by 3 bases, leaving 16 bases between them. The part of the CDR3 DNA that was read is TGTGCCAGCAGCCCAAGCGGCCCCCGGGACTATGGC. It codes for CASSPSGPRDYG. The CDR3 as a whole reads CASSPSGPRDYGYTF.

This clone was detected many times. The part of the CDR3 DNA that was read is TGTGCCAGCAGCTTATTTGCGCTCGGGACTGAA. Its protein is CASSLFALGTE. The complete CDR3 protein is CASSLFALGTEAFF. The V call is TRBV7-9, the J call TRBJ1-1; no clear D gene. The read comes to an end 3 residues before the CDR3 does, leaving the germline J gene to fill in the end. In germline, CDR1 is SEHNR, CDR2 FQNEAQ (reference sequence). Trimming cost V 2 bases and J 5 bases, with 12 bases left between them. The CDR3 consists of 14 residues.

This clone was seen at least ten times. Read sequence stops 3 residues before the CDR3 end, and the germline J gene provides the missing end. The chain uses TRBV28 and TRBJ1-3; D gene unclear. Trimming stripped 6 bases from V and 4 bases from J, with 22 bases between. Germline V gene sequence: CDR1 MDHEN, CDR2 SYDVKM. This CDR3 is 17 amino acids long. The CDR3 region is CASRRIAVGSRGNTIYF. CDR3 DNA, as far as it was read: TGTGCCAGCAGGAGGATAGCTGTGGGTTCGAGAGGAAACACC.

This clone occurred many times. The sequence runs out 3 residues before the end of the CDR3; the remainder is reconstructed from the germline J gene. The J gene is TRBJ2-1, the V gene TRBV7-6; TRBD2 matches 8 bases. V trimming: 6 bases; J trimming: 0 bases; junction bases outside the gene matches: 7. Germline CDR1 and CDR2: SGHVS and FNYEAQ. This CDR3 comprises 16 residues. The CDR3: CASSYLSGISYNEQFF. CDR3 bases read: TGTGCCAGCAGTTATCTTAGCGGGATCTCCTACAATGAG. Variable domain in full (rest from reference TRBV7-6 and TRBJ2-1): GAGVSQSPRYKVTKRGQDVALRCDPISGHVSLYWYRQALGQGPEFLTYFNYEAQQDKSGLPNDRFSAERPEGSISTLTIQRTEQRDSAMYRCASSYLSGISYNEQFFGPGTRLTVL.

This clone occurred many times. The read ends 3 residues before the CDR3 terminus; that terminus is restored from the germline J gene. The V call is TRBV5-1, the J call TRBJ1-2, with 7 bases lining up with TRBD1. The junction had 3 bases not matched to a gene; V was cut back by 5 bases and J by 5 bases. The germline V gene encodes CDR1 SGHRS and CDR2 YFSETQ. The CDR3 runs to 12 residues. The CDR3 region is CASRDREYGYTF. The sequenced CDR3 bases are TGCGCCAGCAGAGACAGGGAGTATGGC. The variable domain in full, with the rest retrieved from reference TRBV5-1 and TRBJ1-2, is KAGVTQTPRYLIKTRGQQVTLSCSPISGHRSVSWYQQTPGQGLQFLFEYFSETQRNKGNFPGRFSGRQFSNSRSEMNVSTLELGDSALYLCASRDREYGYTFGSGTRLTVV.

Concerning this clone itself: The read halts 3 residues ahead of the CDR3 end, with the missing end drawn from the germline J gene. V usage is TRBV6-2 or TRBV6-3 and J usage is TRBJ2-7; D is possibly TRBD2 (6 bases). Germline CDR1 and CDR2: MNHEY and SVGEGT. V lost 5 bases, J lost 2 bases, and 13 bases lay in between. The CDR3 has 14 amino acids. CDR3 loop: CASSHPTSTYEQYF. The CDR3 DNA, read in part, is TGTGCCAGCAGTCACCCTACTAGCACCTACGAG.

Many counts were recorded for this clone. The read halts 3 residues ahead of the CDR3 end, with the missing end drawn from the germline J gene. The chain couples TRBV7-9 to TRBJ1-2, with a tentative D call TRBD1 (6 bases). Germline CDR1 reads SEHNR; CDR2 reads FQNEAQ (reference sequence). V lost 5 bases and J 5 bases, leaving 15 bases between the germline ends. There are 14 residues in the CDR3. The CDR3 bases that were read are TGTGCCAGCAGCCCAATGGGGGGGACATATGGC. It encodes CASSPMGGTYG. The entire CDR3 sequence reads CASSPMGGTYGYTF.

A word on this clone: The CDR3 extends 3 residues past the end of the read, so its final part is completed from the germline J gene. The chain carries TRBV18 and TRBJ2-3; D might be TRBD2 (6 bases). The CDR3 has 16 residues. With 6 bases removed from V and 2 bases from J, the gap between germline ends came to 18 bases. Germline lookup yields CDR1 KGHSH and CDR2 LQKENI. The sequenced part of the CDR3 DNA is TGTGCCAGCTCGCCTGCCGAGGCGGGGACCACAGATACG. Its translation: CASSPAEAGTTDT. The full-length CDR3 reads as CASSPAEAGTTDTQYF.

The CDR3 DNA, read in part, is TGCGCCAGCAGCTTGGCCGATGGGCCCGGCACCGGGGAG. It codes for CASSLADGPGTGE. The whole CDR3 is CASSLADGPGTGELFF. The rearrangement links TRBV5-1 to TRBJ2-2; D unclear. The read ends 3 residues before the CDR3 terminus; that terminus is restored from the germline J gene. V lost 0 bases, J lost 4 bases, and 13 bases lay in between. The CDR3 runs to 16 residues. The germline V gene encodes CDR1 SGHRS and CDR2 YFSETQ. The full variable domain, with the rest looked up from reference TRBV5-1 and TRBJ2-2, is KAGVTQTPRYLIKTRGQQVTLSCSPISGHRSVSWYQQTPGQGLQFLFEYFSETQRNKGNFPGRFSGRQFSNSRSEMNVSTLELGDSALYLCASSLADGPGTGELFFGEGSRLTVL.

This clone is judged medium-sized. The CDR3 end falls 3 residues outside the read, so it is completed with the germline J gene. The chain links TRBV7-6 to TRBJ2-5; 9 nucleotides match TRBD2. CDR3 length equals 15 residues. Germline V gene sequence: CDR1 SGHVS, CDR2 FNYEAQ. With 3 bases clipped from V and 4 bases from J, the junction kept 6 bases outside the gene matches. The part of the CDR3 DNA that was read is TGTGCCAGCAGCTTCGCAGCTAGCGGGGTAGAGACC. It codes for CASSFAASGVET. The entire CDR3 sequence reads CASSFAASGVETQYF.

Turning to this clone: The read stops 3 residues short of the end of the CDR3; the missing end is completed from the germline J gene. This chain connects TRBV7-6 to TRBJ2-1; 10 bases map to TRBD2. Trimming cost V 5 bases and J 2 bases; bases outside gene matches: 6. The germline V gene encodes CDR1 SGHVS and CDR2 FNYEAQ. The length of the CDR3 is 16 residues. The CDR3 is CASSPQRGGPYNEQFF. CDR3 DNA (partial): TGTGCCAGCAGCCCCCAGCGGGGGGGCCCCTACAATGAG.

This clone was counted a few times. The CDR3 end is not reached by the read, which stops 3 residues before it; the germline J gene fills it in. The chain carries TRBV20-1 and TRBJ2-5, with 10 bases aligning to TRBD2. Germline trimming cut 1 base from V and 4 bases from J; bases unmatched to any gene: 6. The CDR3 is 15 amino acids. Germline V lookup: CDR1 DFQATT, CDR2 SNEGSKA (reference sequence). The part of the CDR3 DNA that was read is TGCAGTGCTAGAGGTCTAGCGGGGGCTGGAGAGACC. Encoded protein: CSARGLAGAGET. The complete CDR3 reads CSARGLAGAGETQYF.

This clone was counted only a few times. The CDR3 spells CASSSPGRGLDTEAFF. The DNA read from the CDR3 is TGTGCCAGCAGTTCCCCGGGCAGGGGGCTGGACACTGAA. The V and J genes are TRBV6-2 or TRBV6-3 and TRBJ1-1; 8 nucleotides match TRBD1. The read terminates 3 residues ahead of where the CDR3 ends, so the germline J gene completes it. Germline V gene lookup returns CDR1 MNHEY and CDR2 SVGEGT. The CDR3 runs to 16 residues. V was clipped by 4 bases and J by 3 bases; unmatched bases: 10.

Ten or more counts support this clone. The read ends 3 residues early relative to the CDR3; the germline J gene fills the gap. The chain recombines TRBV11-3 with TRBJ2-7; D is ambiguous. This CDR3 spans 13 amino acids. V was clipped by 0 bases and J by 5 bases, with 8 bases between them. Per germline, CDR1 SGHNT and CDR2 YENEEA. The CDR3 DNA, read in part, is TGTGCCAGCAGCTTAGATCAGTCCCACGAG. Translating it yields CASSLDQSHE. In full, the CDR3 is CASSLDQSHEQYF. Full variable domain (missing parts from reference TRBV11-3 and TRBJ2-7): EAGVVQSPRYKIIEKKQPVAFWCNPISGHNTLYWYLQNLGQGPELLIRYENEEAVDDSQLPKDRFSAERLKGVDSTLKIQPAELGDSAVYLCASSLDQSHEQYFGPGTRLTVT.

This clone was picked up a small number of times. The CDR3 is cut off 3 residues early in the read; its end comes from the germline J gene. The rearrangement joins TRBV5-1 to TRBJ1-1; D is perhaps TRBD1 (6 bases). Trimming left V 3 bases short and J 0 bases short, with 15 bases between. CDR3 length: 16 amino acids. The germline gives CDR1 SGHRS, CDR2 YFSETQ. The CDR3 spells CASSWMGTGMNTEAFF. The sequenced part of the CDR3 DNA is TGCGCCAGCAGCTGGATGGGAACAGGGATGAACACTGAA.

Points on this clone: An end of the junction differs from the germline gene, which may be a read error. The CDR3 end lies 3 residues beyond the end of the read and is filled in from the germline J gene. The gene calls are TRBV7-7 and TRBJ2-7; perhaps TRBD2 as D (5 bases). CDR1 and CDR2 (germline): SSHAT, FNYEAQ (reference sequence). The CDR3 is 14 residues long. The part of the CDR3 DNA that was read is TGTGCTAGCAGCACCAGGACCAAGCGGTACGAG. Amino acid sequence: CASSTRTKRYE. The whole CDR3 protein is CASSTRTKRYEQYF.

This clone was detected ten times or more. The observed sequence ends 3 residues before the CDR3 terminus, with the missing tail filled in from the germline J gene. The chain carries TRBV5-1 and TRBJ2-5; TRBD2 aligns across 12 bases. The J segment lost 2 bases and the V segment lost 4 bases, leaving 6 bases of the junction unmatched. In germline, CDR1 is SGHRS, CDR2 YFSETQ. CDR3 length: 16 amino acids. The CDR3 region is CASSRGLAGFQETQYF. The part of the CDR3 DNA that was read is TGCGCCAGCAGCCGCGGACTAGCGGGGTTTCAAGAGACC.

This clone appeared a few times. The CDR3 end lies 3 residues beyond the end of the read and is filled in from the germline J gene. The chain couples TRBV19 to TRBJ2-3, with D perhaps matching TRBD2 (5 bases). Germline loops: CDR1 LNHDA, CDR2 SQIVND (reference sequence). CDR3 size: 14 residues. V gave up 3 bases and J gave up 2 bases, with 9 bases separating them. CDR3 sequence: CASSMPSLTDTQYF. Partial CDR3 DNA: TGTGCCAGTAGTATGCCTAGCCTCACAGATACG. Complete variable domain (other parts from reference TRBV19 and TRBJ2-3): DGGITQSPKYLFRKEGQNVTLSCEQNLNHDAMYWYRQDPGQGLRLIYYSQIVNDFQKGDIAEGYSVSREKKESFPLTVTSAQKNPTAFYLCASSMPSLTDTQYFGPGTRLTVL.